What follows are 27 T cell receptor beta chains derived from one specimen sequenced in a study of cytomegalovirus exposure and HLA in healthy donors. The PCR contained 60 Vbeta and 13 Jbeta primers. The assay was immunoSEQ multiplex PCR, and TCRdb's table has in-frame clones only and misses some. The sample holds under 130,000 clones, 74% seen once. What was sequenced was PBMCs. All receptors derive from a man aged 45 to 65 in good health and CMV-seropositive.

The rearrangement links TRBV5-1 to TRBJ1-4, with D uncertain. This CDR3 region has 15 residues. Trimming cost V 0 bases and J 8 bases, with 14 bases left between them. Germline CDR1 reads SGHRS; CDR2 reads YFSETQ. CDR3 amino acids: CASSLGLGTEEKLFF. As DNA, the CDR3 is TGCGCCAGCAGCTTGGGTCTGGGCACGGAAGAAAAACTGTTTTTT.

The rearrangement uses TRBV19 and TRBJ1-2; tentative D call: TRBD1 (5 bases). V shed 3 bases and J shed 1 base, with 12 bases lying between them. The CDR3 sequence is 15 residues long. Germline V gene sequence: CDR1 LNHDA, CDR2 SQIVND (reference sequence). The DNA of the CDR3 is TGTGCCAGTAGTATTTATGGACACGATAACTATGGCTACACCTTC. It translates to CASSIYGHDNYGYTF.

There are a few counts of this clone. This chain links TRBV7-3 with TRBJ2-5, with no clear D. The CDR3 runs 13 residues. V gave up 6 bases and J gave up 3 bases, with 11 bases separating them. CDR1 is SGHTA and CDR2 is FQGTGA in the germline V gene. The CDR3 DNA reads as TGTGCCAGCAGTATCCACTTTGAAGAGACCCAGTACTTC. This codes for CASSIHFEETQYF. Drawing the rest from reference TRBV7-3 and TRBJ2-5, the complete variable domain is GAGVSQTPSNKVTEKGKYVELRCDPISGHTALYWYRQSLGQGPEFLIYFQGTGAADDSGLPNDRFFAVRPEGSVSTLKIQRTERGDSAVYLCASSIHFEETQYFGPGTRLLVL.

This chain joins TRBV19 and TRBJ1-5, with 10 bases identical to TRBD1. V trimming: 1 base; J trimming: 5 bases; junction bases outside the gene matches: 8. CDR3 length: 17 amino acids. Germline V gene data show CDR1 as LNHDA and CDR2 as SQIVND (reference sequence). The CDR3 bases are TGTGCCAGTAGTATAGCGTGGTTGGGGACAGGGGATCAGCCCCAGCATTTT. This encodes CASSIAWLGTGDQPQHF.

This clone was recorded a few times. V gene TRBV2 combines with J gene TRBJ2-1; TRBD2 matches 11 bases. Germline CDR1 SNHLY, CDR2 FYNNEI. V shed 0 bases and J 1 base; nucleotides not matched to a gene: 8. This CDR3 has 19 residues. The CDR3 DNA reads TGTGCCAGCAGTGAAGCGCTCCTAGCGGGGGGAAGTTCCTACAATGAGCAGTTCTTC. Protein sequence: CASSEALLAGGSSYNEQFF.

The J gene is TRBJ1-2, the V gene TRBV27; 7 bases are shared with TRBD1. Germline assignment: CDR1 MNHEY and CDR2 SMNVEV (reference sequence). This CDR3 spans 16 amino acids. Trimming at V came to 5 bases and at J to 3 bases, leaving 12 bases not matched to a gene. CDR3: CASSPQTGKADYGYTF. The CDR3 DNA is TGTGCCAGCAGTCCACAGACAGGGAAAGCAGACTATGGCTACACCTTC.

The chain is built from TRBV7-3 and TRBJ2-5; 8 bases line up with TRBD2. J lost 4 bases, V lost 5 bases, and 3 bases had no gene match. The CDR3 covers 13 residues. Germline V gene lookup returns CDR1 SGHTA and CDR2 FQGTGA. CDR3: CASSPGLAETQYF. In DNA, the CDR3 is TGTGCCAGCAGCCCCGGACTAGCAGAGACCCAGTACTTC.

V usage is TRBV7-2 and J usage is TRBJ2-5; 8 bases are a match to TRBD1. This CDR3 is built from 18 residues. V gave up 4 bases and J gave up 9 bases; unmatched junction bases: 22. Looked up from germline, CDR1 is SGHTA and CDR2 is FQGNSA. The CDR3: CASSSPGRGQPRSRAQYF. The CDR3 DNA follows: TGTGCCAGCAGCTCCCCGGGCAGGGGGCAACCCCGCTCGAGAGCCCAGTACTTC.

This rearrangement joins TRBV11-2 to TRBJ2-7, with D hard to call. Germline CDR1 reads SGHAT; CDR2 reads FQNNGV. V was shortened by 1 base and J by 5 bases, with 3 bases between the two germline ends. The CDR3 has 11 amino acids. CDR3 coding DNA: TGTGCCAGCAGCTTAGGAGACGAGCAGTACTTC. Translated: CASSLGDEQYF.

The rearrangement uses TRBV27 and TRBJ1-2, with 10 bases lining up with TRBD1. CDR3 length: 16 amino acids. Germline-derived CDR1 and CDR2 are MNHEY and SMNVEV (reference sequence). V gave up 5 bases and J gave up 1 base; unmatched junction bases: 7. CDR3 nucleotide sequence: TGTGCCAGCAGTACCGCCGGGACAGGGGATAACTATGGCTACACCTTC. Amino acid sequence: CASSTAGTGDNYGYTF.

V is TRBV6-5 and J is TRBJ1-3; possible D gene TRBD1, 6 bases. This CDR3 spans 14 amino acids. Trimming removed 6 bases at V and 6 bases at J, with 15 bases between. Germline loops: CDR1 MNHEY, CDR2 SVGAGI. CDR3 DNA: TGTGCCAGCAGGTCGGGACAATTGGCAAACACCATATATTTT. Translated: CASRSGQLANTIYF.

For the CDR3, the DNA is TGCGCCAGCAGCTTGGAGGAGTACACTGAAGCTTTCTTT. Translating gives CASSLEEYTEAFF. The chain carries TRBV5-1 and TRBJ1-1; no clear D gene. The CDR3 is 13 amino acids. Trimming removed 0 bases at V and 3 bases at J, with 6 bases between. Germline assignment: CDR1 SGHRS and CDR2 YFSETQ.

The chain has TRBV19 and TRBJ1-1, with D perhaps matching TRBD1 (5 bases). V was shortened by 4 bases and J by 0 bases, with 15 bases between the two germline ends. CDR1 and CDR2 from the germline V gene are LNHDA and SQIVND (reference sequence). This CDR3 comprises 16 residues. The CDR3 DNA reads TGTGCCAGTAGTACCCTTCTGAAGGGGTTGAACACTGAAGCTTTCTTT. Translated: CASSTLLKGLNTEAFF.

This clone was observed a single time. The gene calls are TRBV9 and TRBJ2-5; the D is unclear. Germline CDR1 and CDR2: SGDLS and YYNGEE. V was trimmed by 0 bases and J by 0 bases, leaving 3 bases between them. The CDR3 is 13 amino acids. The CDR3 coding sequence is TGTGCCAGCAGCGTAGTAAACCAAGAGACCCAGTACTTC. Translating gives CASSVVNQETQYF.

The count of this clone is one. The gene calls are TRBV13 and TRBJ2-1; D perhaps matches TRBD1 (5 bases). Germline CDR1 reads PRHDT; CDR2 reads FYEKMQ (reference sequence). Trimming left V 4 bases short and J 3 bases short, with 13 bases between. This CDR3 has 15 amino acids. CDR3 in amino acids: CASSSWIRGYNEQFF. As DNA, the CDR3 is TGTGCCAGCAGCTCCTGGATAAGGGGCTACAATGAGCAGTTCTTC.

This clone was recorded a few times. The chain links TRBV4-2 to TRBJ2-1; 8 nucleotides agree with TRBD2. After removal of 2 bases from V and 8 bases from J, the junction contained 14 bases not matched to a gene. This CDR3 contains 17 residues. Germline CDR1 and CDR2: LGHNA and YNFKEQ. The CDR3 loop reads CASSQKGLAGPGDEQFF. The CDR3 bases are TGTGCCAGCAGCCAAAAGGGGCTAGCGGGCCCAGGTGATGAGCAGTTCTTC.

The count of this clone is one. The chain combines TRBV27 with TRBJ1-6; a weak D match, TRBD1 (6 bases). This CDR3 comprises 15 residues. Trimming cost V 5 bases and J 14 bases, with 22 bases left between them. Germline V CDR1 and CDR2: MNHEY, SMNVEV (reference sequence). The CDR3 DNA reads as TGTGCCAGCAGTCCCCAGGCAGGGGCGGGGGCCTCCCTCCACTTT. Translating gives CASSPQAGAGASLHF.

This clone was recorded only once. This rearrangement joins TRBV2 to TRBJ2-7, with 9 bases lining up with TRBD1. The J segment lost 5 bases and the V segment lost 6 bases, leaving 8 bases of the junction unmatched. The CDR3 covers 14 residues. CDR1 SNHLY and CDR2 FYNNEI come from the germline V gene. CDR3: CASRDGTGTHEQYF. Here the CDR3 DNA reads TGTGCCAGCAGGGACGGGACAGGGACCCACGAGCAGTACTTC.

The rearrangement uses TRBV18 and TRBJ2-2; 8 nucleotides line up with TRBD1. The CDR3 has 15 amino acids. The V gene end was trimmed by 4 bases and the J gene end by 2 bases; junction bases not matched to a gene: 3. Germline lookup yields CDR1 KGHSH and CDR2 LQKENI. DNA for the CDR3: TGTGCCAGCTCACGCGGACAGGGCAACACCGGGGAGCTGTTTTTT. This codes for CASSRGQGNTGELFF.

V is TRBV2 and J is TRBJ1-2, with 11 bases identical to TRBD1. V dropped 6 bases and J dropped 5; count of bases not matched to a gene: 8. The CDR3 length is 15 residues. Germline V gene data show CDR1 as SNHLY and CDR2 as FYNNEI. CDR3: CASRPGTGGGYGYTF. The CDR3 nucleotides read TGTGCCAGCAGGCCCGGGACAGGGGGTGGATATGGCTACACCTTC.

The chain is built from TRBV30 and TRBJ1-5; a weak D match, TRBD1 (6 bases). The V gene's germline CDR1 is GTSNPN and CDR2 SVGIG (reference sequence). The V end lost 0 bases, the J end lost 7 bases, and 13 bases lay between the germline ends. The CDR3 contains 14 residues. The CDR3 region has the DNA TGTGCCTGGAGTGTACTGGGGGGGGGCCAGCCCCAGCATTTT. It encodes CAWSVLGGGQPQHF.

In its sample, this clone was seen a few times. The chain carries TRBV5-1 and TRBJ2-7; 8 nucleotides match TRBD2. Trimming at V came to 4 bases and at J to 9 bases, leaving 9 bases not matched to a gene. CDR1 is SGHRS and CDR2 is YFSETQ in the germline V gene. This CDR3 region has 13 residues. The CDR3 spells CASSPLWAGGQYF. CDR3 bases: TGCGCCAGCAGCCCACTTTGGGCGGGGGGGCAGTACTTC. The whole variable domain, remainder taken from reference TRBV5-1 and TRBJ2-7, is KAGVTQTPRYLIKTRGQQVTLSCSPISGHRSVSWYQQTPGQGLQFLFEYFSETQRNKGNFPGRFSGRQFSNSRSEMNVSTLELGDSALYLCASSPLWAGGQYFGPGTRLTVT.

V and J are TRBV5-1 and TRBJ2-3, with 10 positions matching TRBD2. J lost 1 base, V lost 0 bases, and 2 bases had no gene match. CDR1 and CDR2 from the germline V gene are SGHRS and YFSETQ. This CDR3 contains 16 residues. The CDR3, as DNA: TGCGCCAGCAGCTTGGAAGGGACTAGCGGCACAGATACGCAGTATTTT. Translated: CASSLEGTSGTDTQYF.

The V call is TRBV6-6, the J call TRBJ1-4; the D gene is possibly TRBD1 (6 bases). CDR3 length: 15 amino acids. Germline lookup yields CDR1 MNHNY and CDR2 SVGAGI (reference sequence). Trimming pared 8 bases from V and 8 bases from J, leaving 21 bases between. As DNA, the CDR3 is TGTGCCAGCCGGGAACAGGGTGGAATAGGAGAAAAACTGTTTTTT. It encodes CASREQGGIGEKLFF.

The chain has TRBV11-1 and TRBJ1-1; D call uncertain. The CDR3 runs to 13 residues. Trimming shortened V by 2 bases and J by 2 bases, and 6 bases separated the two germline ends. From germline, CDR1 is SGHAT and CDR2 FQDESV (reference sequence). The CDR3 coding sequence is TGTGCCAGCAGCTTATCAGAAAACACTGAAGCTTTCTTT. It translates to CASSLSENTEAFF.

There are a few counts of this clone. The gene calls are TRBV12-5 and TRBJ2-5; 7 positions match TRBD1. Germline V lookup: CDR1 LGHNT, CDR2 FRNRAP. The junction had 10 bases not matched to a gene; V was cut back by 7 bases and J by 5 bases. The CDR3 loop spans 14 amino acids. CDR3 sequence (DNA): TGTGCTAGTGTTCCCGGGACAGCTGGGGAGACCCAGTACTTC. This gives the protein CASVPGTAGETQYF.

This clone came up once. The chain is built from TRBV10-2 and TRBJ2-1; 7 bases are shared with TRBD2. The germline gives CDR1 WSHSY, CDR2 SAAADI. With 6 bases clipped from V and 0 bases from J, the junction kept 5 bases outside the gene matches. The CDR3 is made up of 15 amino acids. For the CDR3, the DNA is TGCGCCAGCAGCCTAGCGGACCCCTCCTACAATGAGCAGTTCTTC. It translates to CASSLADPSYNEQFF.